The 19 T cell receptor beta chains given below trace back to one sample, sequenced in a study of T cell repertoires in cytomegalovirus infection. TCRdb used MiXCR to reprocess the reads, holding one entry per CDR3 protein. This table has approximately 110,000 distinct CDR3 sequences, roughly 9.1% appearing once. No antigen is known for these receptors. Sequenced input: PBMCs, sequenced either directly or after in vitro stimulation (not recorded which). Source of these receptors: a human donor in good health (CMV status not recorded). Some clones in this sample may be carry-over from other donors' samples.

Only a few counts were recorded for this clonotype. The chain employs TRBV4-1 and TRBJ2-1; maybe TRBD2 (5 bases). Looked up from germline, CDR1 is MGHRA and CDR2 is YSYEKL. Trimming cost V 0 bases and J 3 bases, with 9 bases left between them. This CDR3 has 15 residues. The CDR3 protein is CASSQDGSLYNEQFF. CDR3 DNA: TGCGCCAGCAGCCAAGATGGGAGTCTCTACAATGAGCAGTTCTTC.

The chain joins TRBV7-9 to TRBJ1-1; D might be TRBD1 (5 bases). The germline V gene has CDR1 SEHNR and CDR2 FQNEAQ (reference sequence). With 2 bases removed from V and 7 bases from J, the gap between germline ends came to 11 bases. The CDR3 spans 13 residues. In DNA, the CDR3 is TGTGCCAGCAGCTTACAGGGTTCACTTGAAGCTTTCTTT. Its protein is CASSLQGSLEAFF.

In this sample, this clonotype turned up many times. The rearrangement links TRBV7-2 to TRBJ2-7; 14 bases are shared with TRBD2. This CDR3 has 16 amino acids. The germline V gene encodes CDR1 SGHTA and CDR2 FQGNSA. V lost 4 bases to trimming and J lost 7 bases; unmatched junction nucleotides: 9. The CDR3: CASSSGLAGALGEQYV. In DNA form, the CDR3 reads TGTGCCAGCAGCTCGGGACTAGCGGGAGCTCTTGGGGAGCAGTACGTC.

This clonotype was counted many times. The chain uses TRBV7-8 and TRBJ2-1; D call uncertain. Germline CDR1 reads SGHVS; CDR2 reads FQNEAQ. The ends were cut back, 2 bases at V and 4 bases at J, with 12 bases in the middle. This CDR3 contains 15 residues. The CDR3 reads CASSLRGYRYNEQFF. DNA of the CDR3: TGTGCCAGCAGCTTAAGAGGCTATCGGTACAATGAGCAGTTCTTC.

V and J are TRBV9 and TRBJ2-5; the match to TRBD2 covers 10 bases. Germline assignment: CDR1 SGDLS and CDR2 YYNGEE. The CDR3 sequence is 15 residues long. The V gene end was trimmed by 3 bases and the J gene end by 4 bases; junction bases not matched to a gene: 6. The CDR3 loop is CASSASGRALETQYF. CDR3 sequence (DNA): TGTGCCAGCAGCGCCAGCGGGAGGGCCTTAGAGACCCAGTACTTC.

This clonotype was seen only a few times. The V call is TRBV10-3, the J call TRBJ2-1; D is tentatively TRBD1 or TRBD2 (7 bases each). The V and J ends lost 3 bases and 9 bases respectively, with 15 bases between them. Germline values: CDR1 ENHRY, CDR2 SYGVKD. The length of the CDR3 is 14 residues. Here the CDR3 DNA reads TGTGCCATCAGTGATAGCAGGGGGGGCAGTGAGCAGTTCTTC. Translating it yields CAISDSRGGSEQFF.

This clonotype came up a few times. The chain links TRBV5-1 to TRBJ2-1; 7 bases align to TRBD2. The CDR3 is 16 amino acids. CDR1 is SGHRS, CDR2 YFSETQ, per germline. V shed 5 bases and J 4 bases; nucleotides not matched to a gene: 12. The CDR3 protein is CASRLLEGGVYNEQFF. CDR3 nucleotides: TGCGCCAGCAGACTACTCGAGGGAGGGGTTTACAATGAGCAGTTCTTC.

This clonotype showed up many times. The chain is built from TRBV12-3 or TRBV12-4 and TRBJ1-2; D remains ambiguous. CDR3 length equals 12 residues. Trimming pared 3 bases from V and 8 bases from J, leaving 10 bases between. CDR3 region: CASSLDSAGYTF. As DNA, the CDR3 is TGTGCCAGCAGTTTGGATTCAGCGGGCTACACCTTC.

This clonotype was seen a few times. V gene TRBV5-4 combines with J gene TRBJ1-1, with 8 bases lining up with TRBD1. CDR1 SGHNT and CDR2 YYREEE come from the germline V gene (reference sequence). J lost 3 bases, V lost 0 bases, and 16 bases had no gene match. The CDR3 spans 19 residues. As DNA, the CDR3 is TGTGCCAGCAGCTTGGATGAAAGAACAGGGGGTGTTTGGGACACTGAAGCTTTCTTT. Its protein is CASSLDERTGGVWDTEAFF.

This clonotype has ten or more counts. V and J are TRBV2 and TRBJ2-5; D is perhaps TRBD1 or TRBD2 (5 bases each). Germline V CDR1 and CDR2: SNHLY, FYNNEI. With 4 bases removed from V and 1 base from J, the gap between germline ends came to 13 bases. The CDR3 loop spans 15 amino acids. CDR3 protein: CASSAGHGGQETQYF. The CDR3 DNA reads as TGTGCCAGCAGTGCCGGACACGGAGGCCAAGAGACCCAGTACTTC.

The chain recombines TRBV6-5 with TRBJ2-1; D remains ambiguous. The V end was cut by 0 bases, the J end by 7 bases, with 10 bases between. The CDR3 runs to 14 residues. Germline CDR1 reads MNHEY; CDR2 reads SVGAGI. DNA for the CDR3: TGTGCCAGCAGTTACTCGCACGTTAGGAATGAGCAGTTCTTC. It specifies CASSYSHVRNEQFF.

This clonotype has a count of ten or more. The rearrangement links TRBV12-3 or TRBV12-4 to TRBJ1-6; 8 positions match TRBD1. With V trimmed by 1 base and J by 7 bases, 6 bases remained unmatched. The CDR3 extends over 16 amino acids. The CDR3: CASSLDGQGGNSPLHF. As DNA, the CDR3 is TGTGCCAGCAGTTTAGATGGACAGGGAGGCAATTCACCCCTCCACTTT.

This clonotype was counted many times. The chain carries TRBV4-1 and TRBJ2-3; D is possibly TRBD2 (5 bases). Trimming removed 4 bases at V and 6 bases at J, with 14 bases between. Germline V CDR1 and CDR2: MGHRA, YSYEKL. The CDR3 is made up of 14 amino acids. The CDR3 DNA follows: TGCGCCAGCAGCCTCGCGGCGGGTAGGGATACGCAGTATTTT. Translated: CASSLAAGRDTQYF.

This clonotype has ten or more counts. V and J are TRBV5-5 and TRBJ1-3; no definite D call. The V and J ends lost 4 bases and 4 bases respectively, with 24 bases between them. CDR3 size: 18 residues. The germline gives CDR1 SGHKS, CDR2 YYEKEE (reference sequence). The CDR3 reads CASSHLGSRGFSGNTIYF. The CDR3 DNA sequence: TGTGCCAGCAGCCATTTAGGTTCTCGGGGATTCTCCGGAAACACCATATATTTT. The variable domain in full, with the rest retrieved from reference TRBV5-5 and TRBJ1-3, is DAGVTQSPTHLIKTRGQQVTLRCSPISGHKSVSWYQQVLGQGPQFIFQYYEKEERGRGNFPDRFSARQFPNYSSELNVNALLLGDSALYLCASSHLGSRGFSGNTIYFGEGSWLTVV.

This chain links TRBV29-1 with TRBJ2-1; possible D gene TRBD2, 7 bases. The CDR3 is 14 amino acids. The germline gives CDR1 SQVTM, CDR2 ANQGSEA. V gave up 4 bases and J gave up 5 bases, with 15 bases separating them. The CDR3 bases are TGCAGCGTTGGGGGGGGCGCGGTTCACAATGAGCAGTTCTTC. This codes for CSVGGGAVHNEQFF.

This clonotype was detected many times. The chain has TRBV12-3 or TRBV12-4 and TRBJ2-1, with D tentatively TRBD1 or TRBD2 (5 bases each). V was clipped by 6 bases and J by 3 bases, with 15 bases between them. The CDR3 runs 15 residues. The CDR3 DNA follows: TGTGCCAGCAGACCTCGGGACCAGAACTACAATGAGCAGTTCTTC. Amino acid sequence: CASRPRDQNYNEQFF.

The sample holds many counts of this clonotype. The rearrangement joins TRBV28 to TRBJ2-1, with D tentatively TRBD1 or TRBD2 (5 bases each). The CDR3 extends over 16 amino acids. V lost 5 bases to trimming and J lost 8 bases, with 22 bases between them. Germline CDR1 and CDR2: MDHEN and SYDVKM. CDR3 amino acids: CASSGGGAARRDEQFF. The CDR3 DNA reads TGTGCCAGCAGTGGGGGTGGTGCGGCCCGACGCGATGAGCAGTTCTTC.

This clonotype was seen repeatedly, ten times or more. J is TRBJ2-1 and V is TRBV7-2; the match to TRBD2 covers 9 bases. CDR1 is SGHTA, CDR2 FQGNSA, per germline. V lost 5 bases to trimming and J lost 5 bases; unmatched junction nucleotides: 7. The CDR3 runs 15 residues. The CDR3 coding sequence is TGTGCCAGCAGCCCGACTAGCGGCCCTCACAATGAGCAGTTCTTC. Translation: CASSPTSGPHNEQFF.

This clonotype was recorded at least ten times. The chain recombines TRBV5-4 with TRBJ2-5; 9 nucleotides line up with TRBD1. This CDR3 has 15 amino acids. The germline V gene has CDR1 SGHNT and CDR2 YYREEE (reference sequence). Losses at the gene ends were 4 bases for V and 2 bases for J; bases not matched to a gene: 6. CDR3 nucleotides: TGTGCCAGCAGCCGAAAGGGACAGGGACAAGAGACCCAGTACTTC. Encoded protein: CASSRKGQGQETQYF.